These T cell receptor beta chains were read from a single sample in a study of Ad26.COV2.S vaccination and SARS-CoV-2 variants. The method was immunoSEQ multiplex PCR; TCRdb's version includes in-frame clones alone and lacks a portion of them. The data show fewer than 800,000 clones, more than 80% seen once. The sample consisted of peripheral blood, taken in a trial of Ad26.COV2.S vaccine versus placebo. These receptors all come from a person aged 18 to 65 who received the Ad26.COV2.S COVID-19 vaccine or a placebo. Both conserved end residues are part of each CDR3. D genes are given only for firm matches.

V	J	D	CDR3	DNA
TRBV5-1	TRBJ2-7	TRBD2	CASSLGGTSSYEQYF	TGCGCCAGCAGCTTGGGGGGGACTAGTTCCTACGAGCAGTACTTC
TRBV7-9	TRBJ1-1	TRBD1	CASSLGDSRNLMDTEAFF	TGTGCCAGCAGCTTAGGGGACAGTAGGAATCTTATGGACACTGAAGCTTTCTTT
TRBV3-1/TRBV3-2	TRBJ2-7	TRBD1	CASSFTGGSYEQYF	TGTGCCAGCAGCTTTACAGGGGGCTCCTACGAGCAGTACTTC
TRBV7-6	TRBJ2-5	.	CASSLMSVRETQYF	TGTGCCAGCAGCTTAATGTCGGTCCGAGAGACCCAGTACTTC
TRBV27	TRBJ2-3	TRBD2	CASSPLAGVTDTQYF	TGTGCCAGCAGTCCCCTAGCGGGGGTCACAGATACGCAGTATTTT
TRBV6-2/TRBV6-3	TRBJ1-1	.	CASSYSRSEAFF	TGTGCCAGCAGTTACTCTCGGTCTGAAGCTTTCTTT
TRBV11-2	TRBJ1-4	.	CASSFEGTPNEKLFF	TGTGCCAGCAGCTTTGAAGGGACGCCTAATGAAAAACTGTTTTTT
TRBV24-1	TRBJ2-1	.	CATSGVGEEFIVNEQFF	TGTGCCACCAGTGGGGTAGGGGAAGAGTTCATCGTCAATGAGCAGTTCTTC
TRBV30	TRBJ1-3	.	CASQQRISGNTIYF	TGTGCCTCCCAACAGCGGATCTCTGGAAACACCATATATTTT
TRBV7-9	TRBJ1-2	.	CASSLQGPTYGYTF	TGTGCCAGCAGCTTACAGGGGCCGACTTATGGCTACACCTTC
TRBV6-5	TRBJ2-5	.	CASSLLGERGETQYF	TGTGCCAGCAGTCTTCTAGGGGAGAGGGGAGAGACCCAGTACTTC
TRBV5-1	TRBJ2-1	TRBD2	CASGTSGRAYNEQFF	TGCGCCAGCGGGACTAGCGGGAGGGCCTACAATGAGCAGTTCTTC
TRBV6-1	TRBJ2-1	TRBD2	CASSERRLAGVYNEQFF	TGTGCCAGCAGTGAGCGCCGACTAGCGGGAGTCTACAATGAGCAGTTCTTC